A selection of T cell receptor beta chains follows, all from one sample in a study of T-cell reconstitution after alpha-beta-depleted transplantation in children. From the PCR reads, TCRdb called clonotypes with MiXCR, one entry per CDR3 protein. The data show some 390,000 distinct CDR3 sequences, 20% seen once. This sample comprised PBMCs from the stem cell graft donor, obtained from the stem cell graft. The receptors were gathered from a human donor who donated a stem cell graft to a child with acute myeloid leukemia. The CDR3 runs from the conserved cysteine through the conserved F or W. Where a row states a size, it is once, few, many or the class of an expanded clone; other rows omit it.

size | V | CDR3
few | TRBV4-2 | CASSSRLAGVTGELFF
NA | TRBV24-1 | CATSDAGRGTEQFF
NA | TRBV24-1 | CATSDAGLAGYNEQFF
NA | TRBV6-1 | CASSRLLAGYEQYF
NA | TRBV28 | CASSLGQGHYEQYF
few | TRBV6-1 | CASSPGTSGRFDEQFF
few | TRBV20-1 | CSFPRSDSYEQYF
NA | TRBV2 | CASSLAGTGLNEQYF
few | TRBV4-3 | CASSQEALNIQYF
many | TRBV20-1 | CSATDSPSYEQYF
NA | TRBV7-9 | CASSERVGTYEQYF
many | TRBV6-2/TRBV6-3 | CASRLDNSYLPQHF
NA | TRBV6-5 | CASSYTGSTGELFF
many | TRBV20-1 | CSAREGAVKAEAFF
many | TRBV29-1 | CSVGAGTSYNEQFF
few | TRBV25-1 | CASSPAGQGAREQYF
many | TRBV12-3/TRBV12-4 | CASDLTGTDQPQHF
few | TRBV9 | CASSVADGRPHNEQFF
NA | TRBV20-1 | CSARDAGANSNQPQHF
once | TRBV7-3 | CASSRVKAGGTGELFF
few | TRBV12-3/TRBV12-4 | CASSLKHEGGELFF
many | TRBV20-1 | CSAYRVSNTGELFF
NA | TRBV6-2/TRBV6-3 | CASSRLYLQETQYF
many | TRBV12-3/TRBV12-4 | CASRPTSANEQFF
NA | TRBV12-3/TRBV12-4 | CASSLQDRPGYGYTF
NA | TRBV12-3/TRBV12-4 | CASSWAGGTAGELFF
NA | TRBV11-1 | CASSPARTGTSGSDEQFF
NA | TRBV9 | CASSPTQGVPNEQFF
few | TRBV5-1 | CASSSSDGGGETQYF
NA | TRBV11-2 | CASRTGTSGTLTYNEQFF
NA | TRBV9 | CASSGTGLFTDTQYF
NA | TRBV12-5 | CASAPTSFSLFF
NA | TRBV27 | CASRGVSAYNSPLHF
many | TRBV20-1 | CSARILPGLEAYEQYF
many | TRBV12-3/TRBV12-4 | CASSRDSQMNTEAFF
few | TRBV12-3/TRBV12-4 | CASSFNADTEAFF
few | TRBV5-1 | CASSLEGNGNTIYF
NA | TRBV20-1 | CSAREGGEAYEQYF
NA | TRBV10-3 | CAISEAGTSGHNEQFF
NA | TRBV12-3/TRBV12-4 | CASSLTSPGEQFF
NA | TRBV5-1 | CASSAPTSWGNIQYF
few | TRBV6-5 | CASSYGGVGGYTF
NA | TRBV5-1 | CASSKGQFPETQYF
NA | TRBV19 | CASSISERDSPLHF
NA | TRBV10-3 | CAISEGQGEETQYF
few | TRBV5-1 | CASSLTPDYNEQFF
NA | TRBV10-3 | CAISWTSGRSEQYF
NA | TRBV27 | CASTPLAGGANEQFF
NA | TRBV7-9 | CAIQRGEHSGANVLTF
many | TRBV12-3/TRBV12-4 | CASSRSGTPYNEQFF
few | TRBV20-1 | CSARFVNNQPQHF
many | TRBV10-2 | CASNPRTDGSNQPQHF
many | TRBV29-1 | CSALGGMGYEQYF
NA | TRBV7-6 | CASSPARVGRTEAFF
once | TRBV4-3 | CASSALLAGVTNEQFF
many | TRBV20-1 | CSARDLAGVVEQFF
few | TRBV6-1 | CASSDALALETQYF